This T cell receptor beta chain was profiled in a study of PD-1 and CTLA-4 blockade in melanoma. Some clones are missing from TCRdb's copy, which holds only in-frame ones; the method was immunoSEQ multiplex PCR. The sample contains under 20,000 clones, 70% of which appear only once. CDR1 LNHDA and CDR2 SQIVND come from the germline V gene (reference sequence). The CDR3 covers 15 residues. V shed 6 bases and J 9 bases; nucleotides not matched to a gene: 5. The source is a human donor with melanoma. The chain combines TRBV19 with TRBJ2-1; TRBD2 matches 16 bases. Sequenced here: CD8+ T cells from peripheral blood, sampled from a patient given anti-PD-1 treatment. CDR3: CASSVGLAGGVEQFF. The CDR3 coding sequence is TGTGCCAGTAGCGTGGGACTAGCGGGAGGGGTTGAGCAGTTCTTC.